These 30 T cell receptor beta chains came from one sample sequenced in a study of T cell responses to AZD1222 COVID-19 vaccine. TCRdb's copy holds only in-frame clones and misses some; the assay was immunoSEQ multiplex PCR. The table records 90,000 to 140,000 clones, roughly 90% of them present only once. Sequences were derived from peripheral blood, sampled on day 0 of AZD1222 vaccination. Receptor source: an adult in good health.

The genes are TRBV19 and TRBJ2-7, with D perhaps TRBD1 (5 bases). Looked up from germline, CDR1 is LNHDA and CDR2 is SQIVND (reference sequence). Trimming took off 3 bases at V and 6 bases at J, with 9 bases between the two ends. The CDR3 has 12 amino acids. The CDR3 region is CASSMIGAEQYF. The CDR3 DNA reads as TGTGCCAGTAGTATGATAGGGGCCGAGCAGTACTTC.

The rearrangement uses TRBV5-1 and TRBJ2-2; 7 nucleotides agree with TRBD1. With 4 bases clipped from V and 5 bases from J, the junction kept 8 bases outside the gene matches. Germline-derived CDR1 and CDR2 are SGHRS and YFSETQ. The CDR3 runs 15 residues. Here the CDR3 DNA reads TGCGCCAGCAGCCATGAGGGGGCGGGTACCGGGGAGCTGTTTTTT. It codes for CASSHEGAGTGELFF. The complete variable domain, with remaining parts taken from reference TRBV5-1 and TRBJ2-2, reads KAGVTQTPRYLIKTRGQQVTLSCSPISGHRSVSWYQQTPGQGLQFLFEYFSETQRNKGNFPGRFSGRQFSNSRSEMNVSTLELGDSALYLCASSHEGAGTGELFFGEGSRLTVL.

This clone is termed medium-sized. The CDR3 spells CASSLSTPYEQYF. CDR3 nucleotide sequence: TGTGCCAGCAGCCTGTCCACACCCTACGAGCAGTACTTC. The V call is TRBV5-5, the J call TRBJ2-7; D remains ambiguous. CDR1 is SGHKS and CDR2 is YYEKEE in the germline V gene (reference sequence). The CDR3 spans 13 residues. V was cut by 4 bases and J by 2 bases, with 10 bases left in between.

The chain is built from TRBV3-1 (or the pseudogene TRBV3-2) and TRBJ2-1, with D possibly TRBD2 on 5 matching bases. Germline assignment: CDR1 LGHDT and CDR2 YNNKEL (reference sequence). The CDR3 covers 19 residues. Trimming removed 0 bases at V and 0 bases at J, with 18 bases between. As DNA, the CDR3 is TGTGCCAGCAGCCAAGACTGGCGGCGGGCCAGCCGCTCCTACAATGAGCAGTTCTTC. Its protein product is CASSQDWRRASRSYNEQFF.

V and J are TRBV27 and TRBJ2-3; the match to TRBD2 covers 10 bases. Germline assignment: CDR1 MNHEY and CDR2 SMNVEV (reference sequence). This CDR3 comprises 16 residues. V lost 7 bases and J lost 2; bases outside the gene matches: 9. The CDR3 is CASTKSGLAHTDTQYF. CDR3 bases: TGTGCCAGCACTAAATCGGGACTAGCGCACACAGATACGCAGTATTTT.

This clone is a singleton in its sample. Written as DNA, the CDR3 is TGTGCCAGTAGGCTTGACAGGGGACCATACAATGAGCAGTTCTTC. Amino acids: CASRLDRGPYNEQFF. This chain links TRBV19 with TRBJ2-1; 8 bases map to TRBD1. Germline assignment: CDR1 LNHDA and CDR2 SQIVND (reference sequence). This CDR3 spans 15 amino acids. J lost 4 bases, V lost 6 bases, and 8 bases had no gene match. The full variable domain, completed using reference TRBV19 and TRBJ2-1, is DGGITQSPKYLFRKEGQNVTLSCEQNLNHDAMYWYRQDPGQGLRLIYYSQIVNDFQKGDIAEGYSVSREKKESFPLTVTSAQKNPTAFYLCASRLDRGPYNEQFFGPGTRLTVL.

This chain links TRBV18 with TRBJ2-7; 10 nucleotides match TRBD2. CDR3 length: 16 amino acids. The V segment lost 4 bases and the J segment 7 bases; nucleotides outside the gene matches: 13. Germline V gene sequence: CDR1 KGHSH, CDR2 LQKENI. As DNA, the CDR3 is TGTGCCAGCTCACTTTCTCGAGCGGGAGGGCCGGGTGAGCAGTACTTC. Translated, it gives CASSLSRAGGPGEQYF.

The chain's CDR3 is CASSSSNEKLFF. CDR3 bases: TGTGCCAGCAGTTCCTCGAATGAAAAACTGTTTTTT. The chain uses TRBV6-5 and TRBJ1-4; no clear D. V was pared by 4 bases and J by 5 bases, with 5 bases between. Germline values: CDR1 MNHEY, CDR2 SVGAGI. The CDR3 totals 12 residues.

This chain uses TRBV3-1 (or the pseudogene TRBV3-2) with TRBJ2-2; 7 nucleotides agree with TRBD1. Trimming took 6 bases from V and 7 from J; bases not matched to a gene: 8. The CDR3 covers 14 residues. CDR1 is LGHDT, CDR2 YNNKEL, per germline (reference sequence). The CDR3: CASRYRQGLGELFF. DNA for the CDR3: TGTGCCAGCAGGTACAGACAGGGCCTCGGGGAGCTGTTTTTT.

V and J are TRBV6-5 and TRBJ1-2; D ambiguous. V lost 6 bases to trimming and J lost 4 bases, with 12 bases between them. Germline lookup yields CDR1 MNHEY and CDR2 SVGAGI. The CDR3 runs 13 residues. The CDR3: CASSPLALYGYTF. CDR3 nucleotide sequence: TGTGCCAGCAGCCCCCTCGCCCTCTATGGCTACACCTTC.

In this sample, this clone turned up a few times. This sequence joins TRBV5-4 and TRBJ1-2; 9 nucleotides line up with TRBD1. This CDR3 is 14 amino acids long. J gave up 7 bases and V 3 bases, and 7 bases lay outside the gene matches. Germline CDR1 SGHNT, CDR2 YYREEE (reference sequence). As DNA, the CDR3 is TGTGCCAGCAGCTACCGGGACAGGGAGTTTGGCTACACCTTC. Protein: CASSYRDREFGYTF. Full variable domain (rest looked up from reference TRBV5-4 and TRBJ1-2): ETGVTQSPTHLIKTRGQQVTLRCSSQSGHNTVSWYQQALGQGPQFIFQYYREEENGRGNFPPRFSGLQFPNYSSELNVNALELDDSALYLCASSYRDREFGYTFGSGTRLTVV.

The chain is built from TRBV7-8 and TRBJ1-6; possible D gene TRBD1, 6 bases. The CDR3 has 17 amino acids. The V gene's germline CDR1 is SGHVS and CDR2 FQNEAQ. The V gene lost 0 bases and the J gene lost 7 bases, with 16 bases spanning the gap. This CDR3 is CASSLASYRVQNSPLHF. CDR3 in DNA: TGTGCCAGCAGCTTAGCCTCGTACAGGGTACAGAATTCACCCCTCCACTTT.

This rearrangement joins TRBV11-2 to TRBJ2-3; D not resolved. This CDR3 has 16 residues. V was trimmed by 3 bases and J by 2 bases, leaving 15 bases between them. Germline V gene data show CDR1 as SGHAT and CDR2 as FQNNGV. CDR3 amino acids: CASSFYGSDPTDTQYF. DNA for the CDR3: TGTGCCAGCAGCTTTTATGGATCCGATCCCACAGATACGCAGTATTTT. Looking up the rest from reference TRBV11-2 and TRBJ2-3 gives the full variable domain: EAGVAQSPRYKIIEKRQSVAFWCNPISGHATLYWYQQILGQGPKLLIQFQNNGVVDDSQLPKDRFSAERLKGVDSTLKIQPAKLEDSAVYLCASSFYGSDPTDTQYFGPGTRLTVL.

This chain joins TRBV7-2 and TRBJ1-1; D is possibly TRBD1 (6 bases). CDR1 is SGHTA, CDR2 FQGNSA, per germline. V lost 5 bases and J lost 9, with 13 bases in between. The CDR3 covers 12 residues. The CDR3 DNA follows: TGTGCCAGCAGCCCGGGGGCGACCAAAGCTTTCTTT. It translates to CASSPGATKAFF. Full variable domain (rest looked up from reference TRBV7-2 and TRBJ1-1): GAGVSQSPSNKVTEKGKDVELRCDPISGHTALYWYRQSLGQGLEFLIYFQGNSAPDKSGLPSDRFSAERTGGSVSTLTIQRTQQEDSAVYLCASSPGATKAFFGQGTRLTVV.

As concerns this clone: Other DNA sequences in the sample encode the same CDR3. This chain joins TRBV28 and TRBJ1-2; D gene uncertain. This CDR3 contains 12 residues. Trimming stripped 5 bases from V and 2 bases from J, with 6 bases between. Germline V gene sequence: CDR1 MDHEN, CDR2 SYDVKM. CDR3 region: CASSPQNYGYTF. CDR3 nucleotide sequence: TGTGCCAGCAGTCCCCAGAACTATGGCTACACCTTC.

This chain connects TRBV10-1 to TRBJ2-2; no reliable D call. V lost 7 bases to trimming and J lost 5 bases, with 14 bases between them. Germline CDR1 reads WNHNN; CDR2 reads SYGVQD (reference sequence). The CDR3 covers 14 residues. The DNA for the CDR3 is TGCGCCAGCACCCCCCCCAGCTCGACCGGGGAGCTGTTTTTT. It encodes CASTPPSSTGELFF.

The V and J genes are TRBV4-3 and TRBJ2-3, with 11 positions matching TRBD1. In germline, CDR1 is LGHNA, CDR2 YSLEER. The CDR3 length is 16 residues. Trimming removed 0 bases from V and 5 bases from J; junction bases left unmatched: 4. The CDR3 region has the DNA TGCGCCAGCAGCCAAGAACCGGGACAGGGGGGAGATACGCAGTATTTT. Protein: CASSQEPGQGGDTQYF.

This clone was seen only once. This chain uses TRBV28 with TRBJ2-7; 11 bases fit TRBD1. Losses at the gene ends were 6 bases for V and 2 bases for J; bases not matched to a gene: 0. The CDR3 covers 13 residues. Germline V gene data show CDR1 as MDHEN and CDR2 as SYDVKM. The CDR3 sequence: CASRGQGAYEQYF. As DNA, the CDR3 is TGTGCCAGCAGGGGACAGGGGGCCTACGAGCAGTACTTC. The whole variable domain, filled in from reference TRBV28 and TRBJ2-7, reads DVKVTQSSRYLVKRTGEKVFLECVQDMDHENMFWYRQDPGLGLRLIYFSYDVKMKEKGDIPEGYSVSREKKERFSLILESASTNQTSMYLCASRGQGAYEQYFGPGTRLTVT.

This clone came up a few times. The chain links TRBV19 to TRBJ1-2; 7 nucleotides align to TRBD1. The germline gives CDR1 LNHDA, CDR2 SQIVND (reference sequence). Trimming at V came to 1 base and at J to 7 bases, leaving 12 bases not matched to a gene. The CDR3 is 16 amino acids. The CDR3 loop is CASSIGDPTGESGYTF. CDR3 DNA: TGTGCCAGTAGTATAGGGGATCCTACAGGGGAGAGTGGCTACACCTTC.

The rearrangement uses TRBV28 and TRBJ2-7; 9 bases match TRBD2. V shed 2 bases and J 6 bases; nucleotides not matched to a gene: 14. Germline V gene data show CDR1 as MDHEN and CDR2 as SYDVKM. The CDR3 consists of 17 residues. The DNA of the CDR3 is TGTGCCAGCAGTTTACGGAGCGGGAGGTACTACCCCAGCGAGCAGTACTTC. This translates into CASSLRSGRYYPSEQYF.

J is TRBJ2-1 and V is TRBV11-3; D remains unclear. V was cut by 0 bases and J by 0 bases, with 6 bases left in between. This CDR3 spans 15 amino acids. Germline assignment: CDR1 SGHNT and CDR2 YENEEA. CDR3 in amino acids: CASSLDGSSYNEQFF. CDR3 sequence (DNA): TGTGCCAGCAGCTTAGACGGCAGCTCCTACAATGAGCAGTTCTTC.

CDR3 sequence: CASSSPPGLAGVNEQFF. The CDR3 DNA follows: TGTGCCAGTAGCTCACCTCCGGGACTAGCGGGAGTCAATGAGCAGTTCTTC. The J gene is TRBJ2-1, the V gene TRBV19; 14 nucleotides line up with TRBD2. Germline CDR1 and CDR2: LNHDA and SQIVND (reference sequence). This CDR3 comprises 17 residues. Losses at the gene ends were 6 bases for V and 6 bases for J; bases not matched to a gene: 10.

The chain combines TRBV5-4 with TRBJ2-5; TRBD1 aligns across 8 bases. Germline CDR1 is SGHNT and CDR2 is YYREEE (reference sequence). The CDR3 covers 16 residues. V lost 0 bases and J lost 4; bases outside the gene matches: 8. CDR3 nucleotides: TGTGCCAGCAGCTTGGGCCGGACAGGGAGGACAGAGACCCAGTACTTC. This sequence encodes CASSLGRTGRTETQYF.

This chain links TRBV13 with TRBJ2-5, with 8 bases matching TRBD2. The germline CDR1 and CDR2 sequences are PRHDT and FYEKMQ (reference sequence). Losses at the gene ends were 2 bases for V and 4 bases for J; bases not matched to a gene: 3. CDR3 length: 14 amino acids. CDR3 sequence (DNA): TGTGCCAGCAGCTTAAAGGCGGGAGGAGAGACCCAGTACTTC. Protein: CASSLKAGGETQYF.

The chain is built from TRBV29-1 and TRBJ2-7; 9 positions agree with TRBD2. The CDR3 runs 15 residues. The V gene end was trimmed by 2 bases and the J gene end by 2 bases; junction bases not matched to a gene: 7. Germline CDR1 reads SQVTM; CDR2 reads ANQGSEA. CDR3 amino acids: CSVELPSGNTYEQYF. The CDR3 DNA follows: TGCAGCGTTGAACTACCTAGCGGGAATACCTACGAGCAGTACTTC.

V and J are TRBV2 and TRBJ2-3, with 9 bases matching TRBD2. The CDR3 spans 13 residues. The J segment lost 6 bases and the V segment lost 7 bases, leaving 5 bases of the junction unmatched. The germline V gene has CDR1 SNHLY and CDR2 FYNNEI. CDR3 sequence: CASNLAGSDTQYF. The DNA of the CDR3 is TGTGCCAGCAACCTAGCGGGATCTGATACGCAGTATTTT.

J is TRBJ2-6 and V is TRBV28; 8 bases fit TRBD1. The germline gives CDR1 MDHEN, CDR2 SYDVKM. With V trimmed by 6 bases and J by 0 bases, 10 bases remained unmatched. The CDR3 is 18 amino acids. The CDR3 DNA follows: TGTGCCAGCAGGAAAGGACAGGGATTGATCTCTGGGGCCAACGTCCTGACTTTC. Translating gives CASRKGQGLISGANVLTF.

This chain links TRBV18 with TRBJ2-3; 13 bases agree with TRBD2. Looked up from germline, CDR1 is KGHSH and CDR2 is LQKENI. The V and J ends lost 2 bases and 0 bases, in that order; junction bases with no gene match: 5. The CDR3 is 18 amino acids. CDR3 loop: CASSPTSGRGMSTDTQYF. The CDR3 region has the DNA TGTGCCAGCTCACCAACTAGCGGGAGGGGAATGAGCACAGATACGCAGTATTTT.

In its sample, this clone was seen a few times. The chain uses TRBV7-9 and TRBJ2-3; D is uncertain. The CDR3 totals 15 residues. V was pared by 0 bases and J by 0 bases, with 7 bases between. Germline CDR1 reads SEHNR; CDR2 reads FQNEAQ (reference sequence). CDR3 coding DNA: TGTGCCAGCAGCTTAGCGTCTGGGAGCACAGATACGCAGTATTTT. This sequence encodes CASSLASGSTDTQYF.

This sequence joins TRBV7-6 and TRBJ1-4; D is possibly TRBD1 (6 bases). Germline lookup yields CDR1 SGHVS and CDR2 FNYEAQ. V lost 0 bases and J lost 6, with 11 bases in between. The length of the CDR3 is 15 residues. The CDR3, as DNA: TGTGCCAGCAGCTTAGCGGGGGGCGACGATGAAAAACTGTTTTTT. This encodes CASSLAGGDDEKLFF.